The 16 T cell receptor beta chains below come from one sample, sequenced in a study of T-cell memory formation after mild COVID-19. A single record per CDR3 protein comes from TCRdb applying MiXCR to the 5' RACE reads. This table has almost 250,000 distinct CDR3 sequences, approximately 15% appearing once. Input material: PBMCs or a T cell subset sorted from them (not recorded which). These receptors were obtained from an adult woman who had mild COVID-19 (a few samples of this study predate the infection). Cell type and time point are not known.

This clonotype has just a few counts. The chain employs TRBV19 and TRBJ2-7; 8 nucleotides match TRBD1. This CDR3 is 15 amino acids long. The germline V gene encodes CDR1 LNHDA and CDR2 SQIVND (reference sequence). J was trimmed by 3 bases and V by 6 bases; bases with no gene match: 10. The CDR3 region has the DNA TGTGCCAGTAGCCCTCCAGGGGGCTATAACTACGAGCAGTACTTC. As protein: CASSPPGGYNYEQYF.

Many counts were recorded for this clonotype. The chain joins TRBV24-1 to TRBJ2-2; 10 nucleotides line up with TRBD2. Trimming cost V 3 bases and J 6 bases; bases outside gene matches: 6. Germline CDR1 reads KGHDR; CDR2 reads SFDVKD. CDR3 length: 16 residues. CDR3 loop: CATSDISSGSPGELFF. CDR3 DNA sequence: TGTGCCACCAGTGATATCTCTAGCGGGAGCCCCGGGGAGCTGTTTTTT.

The V and J genes are TRBV12-3 or TRBV12-4 and TRBJ1-3; a weak D match, TRBD1 (6 bases). Trimming removed 4 bases from V and 2 bases from J, with 6 bases in between. The CDR3 covers 13 residues. CDR3 sequence: CASSSGAGNTIYF. The CDR3 bases are TGTGCCAGCAGTTCAGGGGCTGGAAACACCATATATTTT.

This clonotype has just one count. The rearrangement uses TRBV5-1 and TRBJ1-1; D call uncertain. Germline V gene sequence: CDR1 SGHRS, CDR2 YFSETQ. Between the trimmed V and J ends, which lost 4 bases and 3 bases, there was a span of 10 bases. This CDR3 region has 13 residues. The CDR3 here is CASSGTDHTEAFF. The CDR3 nucleotides read TGCGCCAGCAGCGGTACGGACCACACTGAAGCTTTCTTT. The full variable domain, rest sourced from reference TRBV5-1 and TRBJ1-1, is KAGVTQTPRYLIKTRGQQVTLSCSPISGHRSVSWYQQTPGQGLQFLFEYFSETQRNKGNFPGRFSGRQFSNSRSEMNVSTLELGDSALYLCASSGTDHTEAFFGQGTRLTVV.

The chain employs TRBV3-1 and TRBJ1-2; no definite D call. The germline V gene encodes CDR1 LGHDT and CDR2 YNNKEL (reference sequence). The V and J ends lost 1 base and 4 bases respectively, with 10 bases between them. This CDR3 contains 14 residues. CDR3: CASSQAQQSYGYTF. The DNA of the CDR3 is TGTGCCAGCAGCCAAGCTCAACAGAGCTATGGCTACACCTTC.

This clonotype was observed a handful of times. The chain carries TRBV7-2 and TRBJ2-2; no clear D gene. The CDR3 is made up of 15 amino acids. Germline V gene data show CDR1 as SGHTA and CDR2 as FQGNSA. The V end lost 1 base, the J end lost 0 bases, and 6 bases lay between the germline ends. This chain's CDR3 is CASSLGGSNTGELFF. The CDR3 DNA reads TGTGCCAGCAGCTTAGGGGGATCGAACACCGGGGAGCTGTTTTTT.

CDR3 amino acids: CASSNPGLRTDTQYF. DNA of the CDR3: TGTGCCAGCAGTAATCCGGGACTTCGCACAGATACGCAGTATTTT. This sequence joins TRBV27 and TRBJ2-3; D perhaps matches TRBD2 (6 bases). The CDR3 has 15 residues. V was pared by 5 bases and J by 1 base, with 13 bases between. Germline assignment: CDR1 MNHEY and CDR2 SMNVEV (reference sequence).

The chain is built from TRBV3-1 and TRBJ1-4; no reliable D call. The CDR3 has 15 amino acids. The V gene's germline CDR1 is LGHDT and CDR2 YNNKEL (reference sequence). The V gene lost 4 bases and the J gene lost 7 bases, with 16 bases spanning the gap. CDR3 loop: CASSRAAGVGEKLFF. The CDR3 DNA sequence: TGTGCCAGCAGCCGCGCAGCTGGGGTTGGTGAAAAACTGTTTTTT.

V usage is TRBV6-1 and J usage is TRBJ2-7; perhaps TRBD1 as D (6 bases). Trimming stripped 5 bases from V and 4 bases from J, with 18 bases between. This CDR3 spans 15 amino acids. Germline V gene lookup returns CDR1 MNHNS and CDR2 SASEGT. Here the CDR3 reads CASSLLGGARYEQYF. Here the CDR3 DNA reads TGTGCCAGCAGTCTGTTAGGGGGAGCAAGGTACGAGCAGTACTTC.

This clonotype was picked up a small number of times. This chain uses TRBV7-3 with TRBJ2-6; weak D call: TRBD2 (5 bases). This CDR3 contains 17 residues. Trimming took 5 bases from V and 2 from J, leaving 16 bases between them. Germline V gives CDR1 SGHTA, CDR2 FQGTGA. The CDR3 nucleotides are TGTGCCAGCAGCCTAAGCCGCGTCGGGACTGGGGCCAACGTCCTGACTTTC. It encodes CASSLSRVGTGANVLTF.

The rearrangement links TRBV4-3 to TRBJ2-3; weak D call: TRBD2 (5 bases). CDR1 is LGHNA, CDR2 YSLEER, per germline. V lost 1 base to trimming and J lost 4 bases, with 18 bases between them. CDR3 size: 17 residues. DNA for the CDR3: TGCGCCAGCAGCCAAGCTCCTGACCGCGTGGGAGCAGATACGCAGTATTTT. This translates into CASSQAPDRVGADTQYF.

This rearrangement joins TRBV25-1 to TRBJ1-4; D might be TRBD1 (5 bases). This CDR3 region has 17 residues. Germline V gives CDR1 MGHDK, CDR2 SYGVNS. Trimming cost V 4 bases and J 1 base, with 16 bases left between them. The CDR3 region has the DNA TGTGCCAGCAGTGTCCTCCGACCGGGGGGAACTAATGAAAAACTGTTTTTT. This translates into CASSVLRPGGTNEKLFF.

J is TRBJ1-6 and V is TRBV18; 7 bases are a match to TRBD1. This CDR3 is built from 14 residues. Germline CDR1 and CDR2: KGHSH and LQKENI. V shed 4 bases and J 7 bases; nucleotides not matched to a gene: 4. The CDR3 loop reads CASSQDRKNSPLHF. CDR3 DNA sequence: TGTGCCAGCTCACAGGACAGGAAGAATTCACCCCTCCACTTT. The complete variable domain, with remaining parts taken from reference TRBV18 and TRBJ1-6, reads NAGVMQNPRHLVRRRGQEARLRCSPMKGHSHVYWYRQLPEEGLKFMVYLQKENIIDESGMPKERFSAEFPKEGPSILRIQQVVRGDSAAYFCASSQDRKNSPLHFGNGTRLTVT.

This clonotype has more than one count but fewer than ten. The genes are TRBV11-2 and TRBJ1-4; D gene unclear. Trimming cost V 1 base and J 7 bases, with 13 bases left between them. CDR1 is SGHAT, CDR2 FQNNGV, per germline. This CDR3 has 15 amino acids. CDR3 loop: CASSLAEARGEKLFF. The DNA of the CDR3 is TGTGCCAGCAGCTTAGCTGAAGCCCGGGGTGAAAAACTGTTTTTT.

This clonotype was observed a few times. Here the CDR3 reads CASSLAGPANEKLFF. CDR3 coding DNA: TGTGCCAGCAGCTTAGCTGGACCAGCTAATGAAAAACTGTTTTTT. This chain links TRBV7-9 with TRBJ1-4; unclear D gene. The V end was cut by 0 bases, the J end by 3 bases, with 8 bases between. The CDR3 covers 15 residues. CDR1 and CDR2 from the germline V gene are SEHNR and FQNEAQ (reference sequence).

A few counts support this clonotype. The chain is built from TRBV9 and TRBJ1-6; TRBD1 agrees at 8 bases. With 3 bases clipped from V and 5 bases from J, the junction kept 4 bases outside the gene matches. Looked up from germline, CDR1 is SGDLS and CDR2 is YYNGEE. The CDR3 is made up of 15 amino acids. The CDR3 is CASSARTGHNSPLHF. CDR3 DNA: TGTGCCAGCAGCGCCCGGACAGGGCATAATTCACCCCTCCACTTT.